These 18 T cell receptor beta chains originate from one sample sequenced in a study of blood T cells in healthy people across ages. Primed by a sample-barcoded 5' primer and a J-beta primer mix, a second PCR proceeded for about 6 to 12 cycles. TCRdb recomputed calls from the 5' RACE reads with MiXCR, one row per CDR3 protein. The sample contains 800,000 or so distinct CDR3 sequences, 20% to 25% of which appear only once. This sample was also put to use in a study of T cells of mothers and their children.

Material: blood. Receptor source: a boy younger than 18 in good health.

The V gene is TRBV7-2, the J gene TRBJ2-5; D is possibly TRBD1 (6 bases). There are 14 residues in the CDR3. V gave up 3 bases and J gave up 2 bases, with 10 bases separating them. Germline V gives CDR1 SGHTA, CDR2 FQGNSA. For the CDR3, the DNA is TGTGCCAGCAGCTTTACTACAGGGCAAGAGACCCAGTACTTC. It specifies CASSFTTGQETQYF.

The V gene is TRBV9, the J gene TRBJ2-7; no definite D call. Germline CDR1 SGDLS, CDR2 YYNGEE. Trimming took off 4 bases at V and 2 bases at J, with 13 bases between the two ends. The length of the CDR3 is 14 residues. The CDR3 loop is CASSHPLSPYEQYF. For the CDR3, the DNA is TGTGCCAGCAGCCATCCCTTGAGCCCCTACGAGCAGTACTTC. The variable domain in full, completed from reference TRBV9 and TRBJ2-7, reads DSGVTQTPKHLITATGQRVTLRCSPRSGDLSVYWYQQSLDQGLQFLIQYYNGEERAKGNILERFSAQQFPDLHSELNLSSLELGDSALYFCASSHPLSPYEQYFGPGTRLTVT.

V usage is TRBV15 and J usage is TRBJ2-3, with 10 bases identical to TRBD1. The CDR3 runs to 18 residues. The germline CDR1 and CDR2 sequences are LNHNV and YYDKDF (reference sequence). J gave up 6 bases and V 4 bases, and 16 bases lay outside the gene matches. As DNA, the CDR3 is TGTGCCACCAGCAACCCCGGTAGCGGGACAGGGGAGTTGGATACGCAGTATTTT. It is translated as CATSNPGSGTGELDTQYF.

This clonotype has just a few counts. The chain combines TRBV3-1 with TRBJ2-7; 14 positions agree with TRBD2. The CDR3 has 15 amino acids. V trimming: 4 bases; J trimming: 4 bases; junction bases outside the gene matches: 3. The germline gives CDR1 LGHDT, CDR2 YNNKEL (reference sequence). The CDR3 protein is CASSLRTSGGYEQYF. The DNA of the CDR3 is TGTGCCAGCAGCCTCCGGACTAGCGGGGGGTACGAGCAGTACTTC.

The table lists this clonotype with a few counts. The V gene is TRBV12-3 or TRBV12-4, the J gene TRBJ1-6, with TRBD1 identical over 9 bases. The CDR3 has 16 residues. Trimming took 6 bases from V and 7 from J; bases not matched to a gene: 10. The CDR3 DNA reads as TGTGCCAGCAGGGGCAAGGGACAGGGAGGGAATTCACCCCTCCACTTT. This gives the protein CASRGKGQGGNSPLHF.

V and J are TRBV24-1 and TRBJ2-1, with D possibly being TRBD1 or TRBD2 (5 bases each). This CDR3 has 16 amino acids. The ends were cut back, 3 bases at V and 8 bases at J, with 19 bases in the middle. CDR1 and CDR2 from the germline V gene are KGHDR and SFDVKD. Here the CDR3 reads CATSDIAGTTTDEQFF. In DNA form, the CDR3 reads TGTGCCACCAGTGATATCGCCGGGACGACCACCGATGAGCAGTTCTTC.

The J gene is TRBJ2-5, the V gene TRBV18; D uncertain. The DNA matches TRBJ2-7 better at its end, which makes the J call doubtful. This CDR3 comprises 14 residues. Germline CDR1 reads KGHSH; CDR2 reads LQKENI. CDR3 amino acids: CASSPPGRPYEQYF. Written as DNA, the CDR3 is TGTGCCAGCTCACCACCGGGTAGACCCTACGAGCAGTACTTC.

This clonotype was seen a handful of times. The chain is built from TRBV30 and TRBJ1-1; D perhaps matches TRBD1 (6 bases). CDR1 is GTSNPN and CDR2 is SVGIG in the germline V gene (reference sequence). Trimming removed 4 bases at V and 10 bases at J, with 16 bases between. CDR3 length: 12 amino acids. CDR3 protein: CAWTAGAPGAFF. In nucleotides, the CDR3 is TGTGCCTGGACCGCGGGGGCTCCGGGAGCTTTCTTT. The full variable domain, its missing parts supplied by reference TRBV30 and TRBJ1-1, is SQTIHQWPATLVQPVGSPLSLECTVEGTSNPNLYWYRQAAGRGLQLLFYSVGIGQISSEVPQNLSASRPQDRQFILSSKKLLLSDSGFYLCAWTAGAPGAFFGQGTRLTVV.

This clonotype was picked up many times. The CDR3 DNA sequence: TGTGCCAGCAGTGACCCCAGCACCGGGGAGCTGTTTTTT. This sequence encodes CASSDPSTGELFF. The gene calls are TRBV6-4 and TRBJ2-2; D is unclear. CDR1 MRHNA and CDR2 SNTAGT come from the germline V gene. CDR3 length equals 13 residues. V was trimmed by 2 bases and J by 4 bases, leaving 5 bases between them.

Many counts were recorded for this clonotype. V usage is TRBV29-1 and J usage is TRBJ2-3, with TRBD1 as a possible D gene (6 bases). From germline, CDR1 is SQVTM and CDR2 ANQGSEA. The CDR3 has 15 residues. The V and J ends lost 6 bases and 4 bases respectively, with 20 bases between them. CDR3 protein: CSVQPGSSGADTQYF. The CDR3 nucleotides are TGCAGCGTGCAGCCGGGATCTTCAGGGGCAGATACGCAGTATTTT.

The V call is TRBV27, the J call TRBJ1-1; 11 bases fit TRBD1. This CDR3 comprises 18 residues. The V and J ends lost 5 bases and 0 bases, in that order; junction bases with no gene match: 11. Germline CDR1 is MNHEY and CDR2 is SMNVEV (reference sequence). This chain's CDR3 is CASSNHVRTGGLNTEAFF. CDR3 DNA sequence: TGTGCCAGCAGTAACCACGTTCGGACAGGGGGCTTGAACACTGAAGCTTTCTTT.

The chain uses TRBV20-1 and TRBJ2-2; D possibly corresponds to TRBD1 (5 bases). Trimming removed 0 bases at V and 3 bases at J, with 17 bases between. In germline, CDR1 is DFQATT, CDR2 SNEGSKA (reference sequence). The CDR3 extends over 17 amino acids. CDR3 loop: CSARDHRTSSYTGELFF. The CDR3 DNA sequence: TGCAGTGCTAGAGATCACAGGACAAGCTCTTACACCGGGGAGCTGTTTTTT.

The chain employs TRBV5-1 and TRBJ2-1; 7 bases are shared with TRBD1. V lost 1 base, J lost 4 bases, and 5 bases stayed unmatched. Germline V CDR1 and CDR2: SGHRS, YFSETQ. The CDR3 has 15 residues. The CDR3: CASSLFRDRYNEQFF. The DNA of the CDR3 is TGCGCCAGCAGCTTGTTTCGGGACAGATACAATGAGCAGTTCTTC. Filled out from reference TRBV5-1 and TRBJ2-1, the complete variable domain reads KAGVTQTPRYLIKTRGQQVTLSCSPISGHRSVSWYQQTPGQGLQFLFEYFSETQRNKGNFPGRFSGRQFSNSRSEMNVSTLELGDSALYLCASSLFRDRYNEQFFGPGTRLTVL.

This chain joins TRBV20-1 and TRBJ2-5; weak D call: TRBD2 (6 bases). Trimming took off 6 bases at V and 5 bases at J, with 10 bases between the two ends. There are 11 residues in the CDR3. The V gene's germline CDR1 is DFQATT and CDR2 SNEGSKA (reference sequence). CDR3 nucleotides: TGCAGTGCAGCGGGTTCCGAGACCCAGTACTTC. Its protein is CSAAGSETQYF.

The J gene is TRBJ2-5, the V gene TRBV20-1; D is possibly TRBD2 (6 bases). The length of the CDR3 is 13 residues. Looked up from germline, CDR1 is DFQATT and CDR2 is SNEGSKA (reference sequence). DNA of the CDR3: TGCAGGGGCTCGTCGGGAGTTCAAGAGACCCAGTACTTC. Amino acids: CRGSSGVQETQYF.

This clonotype was counted between two and nine times. The rearrangement links TRBV15 to TRBJ2-7; the D is unclear. The J call is in doubt because the DNA end fits TRBJ2-5 better. Germline V gives CDR1 LNHNV, CDR2 YYDKDF (reference sequence). The CDR3 contains 14 residues. As DNA, the CDR3 is TGTGCCACCAGCGAGGCGACGACACAGGAGACCCAGTACTTC. Translating it yields CATSEATTQETQYF.

This clonotype was recorded a few times. This chain links TRBV7-9 with TRBJ2-7, with D possibly being TRBD2 (6 bases). Germline assignment: CDR1 SEHNR and CDR2 FQNEAQ (reference sequence). This CDR3 region has 12 residues. The CDR3 region has the DNA TGTGCCAGCAGCTTAATGGCGGGATCCCTCATTGTC. Its translation is CASSLMAGSLIV.

The CDR3 is CSRRQPTNARYEQYF. The CDR3 nucleotides read TGCAGTAGACGACAGCCGACCAACGCCCGCTACGAGCAGTACTTC. The chain employs TRBV29-1 and TRBJ2-1, with D perhaps TRBD1 (5 bases). TRBJ2-7 matches the DNA end more closely, so the J call is doubtful. Germline CDR1 SQVTM, CDR2 ANQGSEA. The CDR3 runs 15 residues.